This TCR beta chain was captured in a study of blood T cell repertoires in COVID-19. V was cut by 0 bases and J by 5 bases, with 16 bases left in between. This CDR3 is built from 16 residues. The germline gives CDR1 LNHNV, CDR2 YYDKDF (reference sequence). In the authors' methods: Nucleated cell counts were estimated from reference gene primer amplification. The protocol was immunoSEQ multiplex PCR, while the TCRdb copy is restricted to in-frame clones and leaves out a portion. V and J calls and clone size are those listed in that table; D and trimming were worked out from the DNA. The data show 150,000 or so clones, around 88% seen once.

The sequencing sample was made of peripheral blood. The clonotype was recovered from an older woman with acute or convalescent COVID-19. The V and J genes are TRBV15 and TRBJ1-1; perhaps TRBD1 as D (6 bases). DNA for the CDR3: TGTGCCACCAGCAGAGATTCATGGACAGTTAAAACTGAAGCTTTCTTT. Protein product: CATSRDSWTVKTEAFF.